These 4 T cell receptor beta chains share one sample of origin, sequenced in a study of blood T cells in healthy people across ages. Sample-barcoded 5' priming and a J-beta primer mix drove a second PCR of roughly 7 to 11 cycles. TCRdb redid the calling of the 5' RACE reads with MiXCR, one entry per CDR3 protein. The table lists 720,000 or so distinct CDR3 sequences, roughly 41% of them singletons. Specimen: blood. Every receptor here comes from a man of 80 years or more in good health.

This clonotype was recorded many times. The chain carries TRBV4-2 and TRBJ2-3; D unresolved. Germline CDR1 is LGHNA and CDR2 is YNFKEQ. The CDR3 runs 14 residues. V lost 4 bases to trimming and J lost 0 bases, with 8 bases between them. The CDR3 here is CASSPTPSTDTQYF. The CDR3 nucleotides are TGTGCCAGCAGCCCAACGCCGAGCACAGATACGCAGTATTTT.

Concerning this clonotype itself: A much more abundant neighbour one base away suggests this may be a read error. The rearrangement joins TRBV4-1 to TRBJ1-5, with D possibly matching TRBD1 (5 bases). Germline V gene sequence: CDR1 MGHRA, CDR2 YSYEKL. V lost 0 bases and J lost 0, with 9 bases in between. The CDR3 runs 16 residues. The CDR3 bases are TGCGCCAGCAGCCAAGATGACAGTCTTAGCAATCAGCCCCAGCATTTT. It encodes CASSQDDSLSNQPQHF.

This chain joins TRBV6-1 and TRBJ2-7, with D hard to call. The germline CDR1 and CDR2 sequences are MNHNS and SASEGT. V lost 6 bases, J lost 2 bases, and 11 bases lay in between. This CDR3 has 13 amino acids. This chain's CDR3 is CASRHSATYEQYF. The CDR3 bases are TGTGCCAGCAGACACTCAGCGACCTACGAGCAGTACTTC.

As for this clonotype: One end of the junction does not line up with germline, which may come from a read error. This chain uses TRBV7-9 with TRBJ1-4, with a weak D call TRBD1 (5 bases). The CDR3 is made up of 13 amino acids. Germline lookup yields CDR1 SEHNR and CDR2 FQNEAQ (reference sequence). The CDR3 is CASSSGLAERLFF. The CDR3 DNA follows: TGTGCCAGCAGCTCGGGACTCGCTGAAAGACTGTTTTTT.